This T cell receptor (beta chain) was retrieved from a study of PD-1 blockade in classical Hodgkin lymphoma. Study results and caveats: Partial responders and progressors had significantly lower baseline TCR diversity.

Trimming took off 0 bases at V and 6 bases at J, with 23 bases between the two ends. Germline V lookup: CDR1 SGHRS, CDR2 YFSETQ. The CDR3 is 18 residues long. The table came from immunoSEQ multiplex PCR; TCRdb's copy has only in-frame clones and leaves some out. The table has about 61,000 clones, 75% to 90% seen once. With respect to this clone: Its antigen is undetermined.

Exposure to brentuximab vedotin varied, and each patient had relapsed following autologous stem cell transplantation. Complete response, partial response or progressive disease constituted the best responses recorded. Sequenced here: peripheral blood mononuclear cells (PBMCs), sampled at baseline. V is TRBV5-1 and J is TRBJ2-3; a weak D match, TRBD2 (6 bases). The TCR sequence derives from a human donor with classical Hodgkin lymphoma. Here the CDR3 DNA reads TGCGCCAGCAGCTTGGCCCGAGGGGCGGGGCCTAAATGGGATACGCAGTATTTT. It is translated as CASSLARGAGPKWDTQYF. Looking up the rest from reference TRBV5-1 and TRBJ2-3 gives the full variable domain: KAGVTQTPRYLIKTRGQQVTLSCSPISGHRSVSWYQQTPGQGLQFLFEYFSETQRNKGNFPGRFSGRQFSNSRSEMNVSTLELGDSALYLCASSLARGAGPKWDTQYFGPGTRLTVL.